This T cell receptor (beta chain) came from a study of T cell clonotyping in hematopoietic cell transplantation. Study-wide results and caveats: At the given depth, recipient repertoires were over 95% de novo clonotypes. After transplant, recipient diversity fell while pathologically expanded clonotypes grew through day 180.

The repertoire was sequenced with immunoSEQ multiplex PCR; TCRdb's copy has only in-frame clones and lacks some. The repertoire holds 25,000 or so clones, with 60% to 80% as singletons. The time point here: recipient sample about 28 days before transplant, after cytoreduction. As regards this clone: Its specificity is not known.

In germline, CDR1 is GTSNPN, CDR2 SVGIG (reference sequence). V lost 8 bases and J lost 4, with 14 bases in between. The CDR3 has 13 amino acids. The sequence derives from a man between 50 and 59 years old with myelodysplastic syndrome. Some clones in this sample may be carry-over from other donors' samples. The material sequenced was peripheral blood mononuclear cells, taken before stem cell transplant. The chain links TRBV30 to TRBJ1-4, with TRBD1 as a possible D gene (5 bases). CDR3 sequence: CAGNYRFNEKLFF. CDR3 bases: TGTGCCGGGAACTACAGGTTTAATGAAAAACTGTTTTTT.